This entry lists 9 T cell receptor beta chains sequenced from one sample in a study of blood T cell repertoires in COVID-19. Here immunoSEQ multiplex PCR was the method, and the copy in TCRdb shows in-frame clones only, minus some. This sample has some 98,000 clones, with less than 85% found just once. Sequencing input: peripheral blood. The receptors derive from a man aged 65 to 79 with active or convalescent COVID-19.

The chain has TRBV6-5 and TRBJ2-7, with D unclear. Trimming took off 2 bases at V and 3 bases at J, with 8 bases between the two ends. The CDR3 consists of 13 residues. Germline V lookup: CDR1 MNHEY, CDR2 SVGAGI. CDR3 nucleotides: TGTGCCAGCAGTTACGCGGAAAACTACGAGCAGTACTTC. It codes for CASSYAENYEQYF.

The V gene is TRBV19, the J gene TRBJ1-5, with D perhaps matching TRBD1 (5 bases). V was pared by 8 bases and J by 4 bases, with 18 bases between. The CDR3 is 15 amino acids. The germline V gene encodes CDR1 LNHDA and CDR2 SQIVND (reference sequence). The CDR3 reads CASGASSMRNQPQHF. The CDR3 nucleotides read TGTGCCAGTGGGGCCAGCTCCATGAGGAATCAGCCCCAGCATTTT.

This clone was found a few times. The chain couples TRBV13 to TRBJ2-7; maybe TRBD1 (6 bases). V lost 2 bases to trimming and J lost 2 bases, with 16 bases between them. This CDR3 region has 16 residues. The germline V gene has CDR1 PRHDT and CDR2 FYEKMQ (reference sequence). The CDR3 region has the DNA TGTGCCAGCAGCTTACGTCTCGGGACATCTACCTACGAGCAGTACTTC. This gives the protein CASSLRLGTSTYEQYF.

The chain employs TRBV10-3 and TRBJ1-1, with a weak D call TRBD1 (5 bases). The CDR3 has 13 residues. V lost 10 bases, J lost 0 bases, and 12 bases lay in between. Germline lookup yields CDR1 ENHRY and CDR2 SYGVKD. The CDR3 nucleotides read TGTGCCACCTCCCAGGGAATGAACACTGAAGCTTTCTTT. This sequence encodes CATSQGMNTEAFF.

This clone was observed a single time. Here the CDR3 DNA reads TGTGCCAGCAGACTGGGACATCCAGAGACCCAGTACTTC. Residues: CASRLGHPETQYF. The V gene is TRBV6-6, the J gene TRBJ2-5; the D gene is possibly TRBD1 (6 bases). The ends were cut back, 6 bases at V and 4 bases at J, with 12 bases in the middle. This CDR3 spans 13 amino acids. CDR1 is MNHNY, CDR2 SVGAGI, per germline (reference sequence).

The V and J genes are TRBV3-1 (or the pseudogene TRBV3-2) and TRBJ2-5; D perhaps matches TRBD2 (6 bases). Germline V CDR1 and CDR2: LGHDT, YNNKEL (reference sequence). The CDR3 is 16 residues long. V was cut by 1 base and J by 7 bases, with 19 bases left in between. CDR3 sequence reads: CASSQGGRETGGTQYF. For the CDR3, the DNA is TGTGCCAGCAGCCAAGGGGGACGGGAAACCGGGGGGACCCAGTACTTC.

J is TRBJ2-1 and V is TRBV5-1, with 9 nucleotides matching TRBD1. The CDR3 has 15 residues. J gave up 4 bases and V 4 bases, and 6 bases lay outside the gene matches. Germline assignment: CDR1 SGHRS and CDR2 YFSETQ. CDR3 in DNA: TGCGCCAGCAGCGCCACCGGGACAGGGTACAATGAGCAGTTCTTC. Amino acids: CASSATGTGYNEQFF.

This clone has only one observation. This chain connects TRBV6-5 to TRBJ2-3, with D perhaps matching TRBD1 (6 bases). From germline, CDR1 is MNHEY and CDR2 SVGAGI. This CDR3 spans 15 amino acids. The V end lost 6 bases, the J end lost 2 bases, and 15 bases lay between the germline ends. CDR3 residues: CASSPSRGPTDTQYF. The CDR3 nucleotides read TGTGCCAGCAGCCCCAGCAGGGGTCCCACAGATACGCAGTATTTT.

The rearrangement joins TRBV5-4 to TRBJ2-5; no clear D. The germline V gene has CDR1 SGHNT and CDR2 YYREEE (reference sequence). The CDR3 is 15 residues long. V shed 0 bases and J shed 3 bases, with 12 bases lying between them. For the CDR3, the DNA is TGTGCCAGCAGCTTGGAGCTACTGGCGGAAGAGACCCAGTACTTC. Protein product: CASSLELLAEETQYF.